Following are 19 T cell receptor beta chains from one sample sequenced in a study of blood T cell repertoires in COVID-19. The assay was immunoSEQ multiplex PCR, and TCRdb's table has in-frame clones only and misses some. The sample lists 200,000 to 250,000 clones, 70% to 85% seen once, with about 1.9% in the top ten. The sequenced material came from peripheral blood. The source is a woman aged 80 or over with acute or convalescent COVID-19.

Comment on this clone: Germline and junction disagree at one end, which may indicate a read error. V usage is TRBV5-1 and J usage is TRBJ2-2; 14 positions agree with TRBD2. Germline CDR1 reads SGHRS; CDR2 reads YFSETQ. The CDR3 has 16 residues. CDR3: CARSLTSGGAFGELFF. CDR3 in DNA: TGCGCCCGCAGCTTGACTAGCGGGGGGGCCTTCGGGGAGCTGTTTTTT.

J is TRBJ1-4 and V is TRBV6-5; D possibly corresponds to TRBD1 (6 bases). The germline V and J ends were trimmed by 11 bases and 7 bases, with 17 bases remaining between them. CDR3 length equals 13 residues. Germline assignment: CDR1 MNHEY and CDR2 SVGAGI. The CDR3 spells CAVGGPAGEKLFF. CDR3 DNA: TGTGCCGTAGGGGGTCCGGCGGGTGAAAAACTGTTTTTT.

The rearrangement uses TRBV25-1 and TRBJ1-2; perhaps TRBD1 as D (6 bases). V was clipped by 5 bases and J by 5 bases, with 15 bases between them. The CDR3 runs to 14 residues. CDR1 is MGHDK, CDR2 SYGVNS, per germline. The CDR3 DNA reads as TGTGCCAGCAGTCGCGCAGGGGTGGGGTATGGCTACACCTTC. It yields the protein CASSRAGVGYGYTF.

The chain couples TRBV7-8 to TRBJ1-2; 10 nucleotides line up with TRBD1. The V gene end was trimmed by 0 bases and the J gene end by 4 bases; junction bases not matched to a gene: 5. The CDR3 length is 16 residues. CDR1 and CDR2 (germline): SGHVS, FQNEAQ. CDR3 sequence (DNA): TGTGCCAGCAGCTTAGCGGGGACAGGGGCTAGCTATGGCTACACCTTC. This gives the protein CASSLAGTGASYGYTF.

This sequence joins TRBV6-4 and TRBJ2-7, with TRBD2 identical over 10 bases. The V gene end was trimmed by 4 bases and the J gene end by 6 bases; junction bases not matched to a gene: 6. CDR3 length: 14 amino acids. Germline values: CDR1 MRHNA, CDR2 SNTAGT. The CDR3 region is CASSVTSGISEQYF. The CDR3 nucleotides are TGTGCCAGCAGTGTTACTAGCGGGATTTCCGAGCAGTACTTC.

The genes are TRBV19 and TRBJ1-1; maybe TRBD1 (5 bases). The germline gives CDR1 LNHDA, CDR2 SQIVND (reference sequence). CDR3 size: 15 residues. V was cut by 4 bases and J by 2 bases, with 14 bases left in between. The CDR3 here is CASSRGWPSNTEAFF. CDR3 DNA sequence: TGTGCCAGTAGTAGGGGCTGGCCCTCTAACACTGAAGCTTTCTTT.

This chain connects TRBV19 to TRBJ2-5, with TRBD2 matching 13 bases. This CDR3 region has 15 residues. Trimming cost V 2 bases and J 7 bases; bases outside gene matches: 4. Germline V lookup: CDR1 LNHDA, CDR2 SQIVND (reference sequence). CDR3 DNA: TGTGCCAGTAGTATACTTTGGACTAGCGGGGGGACCCAGTACTTC. Translated, it gives CASSILWTSGGTQYF.

The V gene is TRBV4-1, the J gene TRBJ1-1; D not certain. Germline V gene sequence: CDR1 MGHRA, CDR2 YSYEKL. The CDR3 contains 15 residues. The V and J ends lost 2 bases and 5 bases respectively, with 15 bases between them. The CDR3 nucleotides read TGCGCCAGCAGCCAATCCCTGAGTGCGCCGACTGAAGCTTTCTTT. It codes for CASSQSLSAPTEAFF.

The chain recombines TRBV5-6 with TRBJ1-5; TRBD1 matches 8 bases. CDR3 length equals 17 residues. Trimming cost V 4 bases and J 3 bases; bases outside gene matches: 12. Germline V CDR1 and CDR2: SGHDT, YYEEEE. This CDR3 is CASSRRTGSPTNQPQHF. CDR3 DNA sequence: TGTGCCAGCAGCAGGCGGACAGGGAGCCCCACCAATCAGCCCCAGCATTTT.

This clone was seen at least ten times. J is TRBJ2-3 and V is TRBV18, with 8 positions matching TRBD1. CDR3 size: 17 residues. V gave up 6 bases and J gave up 3 bases; unmatched junction bases: 14. Per the germline V gene, CDR1 is KGHSH and CDR2 is LQKENI. CDR3 coding DNA: TGTGCCAGCTCCCGAGACTCGGCAAACAGGGGGACAGATACGCAGTATTTT. Protein product: CASSRDSANRGTDTQYF. The full variable domain, rest sourced from reference TRBV18 and TRBJ2-3, is NAGVMQNPRHLVRRRGQEARLRCSPMKGHSHVYWYRQLPEEGLKFMVYLQKENIIDESGMPKERFSAEFPKEGPSILRIQQVVRGDSAAYFCASSRDSANRGTDTQYFGPGTRLTVL.

The rearrangement uses TRBV28 and TRBJ1-2; 7 bases map to TRBD1. Germline V CDR1 and CDR2: MDHEN, SYDVKM. V was pared by 4 bases and J by 4 bases, with 3 bases of the junction left unmatched. There are 13 residues in the CDR3. CDR3 sequence reads: CASSSTGSYGYTF. The CDR3, as DNA: TGTGCCAGCAGTTCGACAGGGAGCTATGGCTACACCTTC.

For this clone: Other DNA sequences of this sample code for an identical CDR3. The gene calls are TRBV5-1 and TRBJ1-6, with 7 bases fitting TRBD1. The CDR3 sequence is 14 residues long. Losses at the gene ends were 0 bases for V and 8 bases for J; bases not matched to a gene: 2. Germline CDR1 is SGHRS and CDR2 is YFSETQ. The CDR3 DNA reads TGCGCCAGCAGCTTGGAAGGGGGCTATTCACCCCTCCACTTT. It yields the protein CASSLEGGYSPLHF.

The rearrangement links TRBV19 to TRBJ1-1; D unclear. Germline CDR1 LNHDA, CDR2 SQIVND (reference sequence). The V end lost 6 bases, the J end lost 4 bases, and 15 bases lay between the germline ends. This CDR3 is built from 14 residues. The CDR3 spells CASRGGGFGTEAFF. The CDR3 DNA reads as TGTGCCAGTAGAGGAGGCGGATTTGGCACTGAAGCTTTCTTT.

This clone was picked up one time. This chain links TRBV12-3 or TRBV12-4 with TRBJ1-2; no clear D. CDR3 length equals 13 residues. V was trimmed by 1 base and J by 7 bases, leaving 10 bases between them. CDR3 residues: CASSLVSTIGYTF. The CDR3 coding sequence is TGTGCCAGCAGTTTAGTCTCCACTATTGGCTACACCTTC.

The CDR3 loop reads CASSQHPTGRNEKLFF. The DNA for the CDR3 is TGTGCCAGCAGCCAACACCCAACGGGGAGGAATGAAAAACTGTTTTTT. This chain joins TRBV27 and TRBJ1-4; D remains unclear. Germline CDR1 reads MNHEY; CDR2 reads SMNVEV (reference sequence). The CDR3 contains 16 residues. With 6 bases removed from V and 5 bases from J, the gap between germline ends came to 19 bases.

J is TRBJ1-2 and V is TRBV6-2 or TRBV6-3, with D unresolved. From germline, CDR1 is MNHEY and CDR2 SVGEGT. This CDR3 contains 15 residues. The V end was cut by 2 bases, the J end by 6 bases, with 16 bases between. Here the CDR3 DNA reads TGTGCCAGCAGTTACATGGGGAGGGAACGGAATGGCTACACCTTC. Protein: CASSYMGRERNGYTF.

This rearrangement joins TRBV5-1 to TRBJ2-5; 15 bases fit TRBD2. This CDR3 region has 18 residues. Germline-derived CDR1 and CDR2 are SGHRS and YFSETQ. V was clipped by 3 bases and J by 5 bases; unmatched bases: 11. CDR3 sequence reads: CASSSYGLAGGPRETQYF. DNA for the CDR3: TGCGCCAGCAGCTCGTATGGACTAGCGGGGGGGCCGCGGGAGACCCAGTACTTC.

The chain uses TRBV28 and TRBJ1-4; D may be TRBD1 (6 bases). This CDR3 comprises 15 residues. The V gene lost 1 base and the J gene lost 7 bases, with 13 bases spanning the gap. Germline V gives CDR1 MDHEN, CDR2 SYDVKM. CDR3 region: CASSLSGASGEKLFF. The CDR3 DNA reads as TGTGCCAGCAGTTTATCAGGGGCGTCTGGTGAAAAACTGTTTTTT.

The genes are TRBV3-1 (or the pseudogene TRBV3-2) and TRBJ1-2; possibly TRBD1 for D (6 bases). The V and J ends lost 1 base and 2 bases respectively, with 8 bases between them. The CDR3 has 14 amino acids. The germline V gene has CDR1 LGHDT and CDR2 YNNKEL (reference sequence). The CDR3 is CASSQAQGNYGYTF. The CDR3 coding sequence is TGTGCCAGCAGCCAAGCACAGGGAAACTATGGCTACACCTTC.